The 13 T cell receptor beta chains reported below all come from one sample, sequenced in a study of STAT3 mutations in large granular lymphocyte leukemia. Study observations and caveats: At least one immunodominant TCR beta clonotype appeared in every T-cell large granular lymphocyte leukemia patient.

The table came from immunoSEQ multiplex PCR; TCRdb's copy has only in-frame clones and leaves some out. Altogether about 7,700 clones are present, 70% to 75% being singletons, with the ten largest covering 20% to 30%. Their antigens are not known. The sample comprised peripheral blood mononuclear cells. These receptors were taken from a woman aged 40 to 50 with T-cell large granular lymphocyte leukemia. Some clones in this sample may be carry-over from other donors' samples.

The J gene is TRBJ1-2, the V gene TRBV10-2, with no clear D. The CDR3 is 13 residues long. V lost 2 bases to trimming and J lost 0 bases, with 4 bases between them. The germline V gene encodes CDR1 WSHSY and CDR2 SAAADI. The CDR3: CASSELSNYGYTF. The DNA of the CDR3 is TGCGCCAGCAGTGAGCTGTCTAACTATGGCTACACCTTC.

V and J are TRBV5-8 and TRBJ1-2; a possible D gene is TRBD1 (6 bases). CDR1 is SGHTS and CDR2 is YDEGEE in the germline V gene. The V end was cut by 0 bases, the J end by 3 bases, with 12 bases between. CDR3 length: 15 residues. CDR3 bases: TGTGCCAGCAGCTTGGCCCGGGGGCGCGACTATGGCTACACCTTC. Translated, it gives CASSLARGRDYGYTF.

This clone appeared a few times. This chain uses TRBV5-4 with TRBJ2-2; a possible D gene is TRBD1 (6 bases). This CDR3 is 15 amino acids long. Trimming pared 4 bases from V and 5 bases from J, leaving 15 bases between. Per the germline V gene, CDR1 is SGHNT and CDR2 is YYREEE (reference sequence). CDR3 protein: CASSQATGFTGELFF. Written as DNA, the CDR3 is TGTGCCAGCAGCCAGGCCACAGGGTTTACCGGGGAGCTGTTTTTT.

The V call is TRBV19, the J call TRBJ1-5, with D hard to call. The germline V gene has CDR1 LNHDA and CDR2 SQIVND (reference sequence). The CDR3 is made up of 16 amino acids. V was cut by 0 bases and J by 0 bases, with 9 bases left in between. CDR3 in amino acids: CASSIEQSHSNQPQHF. The CDR3 DNA reads as TGTGCCAGTAGTATAGAACAGAGCCATAGCAATCAGCCCCAGCATTTT.

This clone has only a few counts. The V call is TRBV5-6, the J call TRBJ1-2; D is undetermined. CDR3 length: 16 residues. V was shortened by 0 bases and J by 4 bases, with 16 bases between the two germline ends. The V gene's germline CDR1 is SGHDT and CDR2 YYEEEE. The CDR3 region has the DNA TGTGCCAGCAGCTTGGGGGTGGTTCGGAGGCCCTATGGCTACACCTTC. This encodes CASSLGVVRRPYGYTF.

The chain has TRBV18 and TRBJ2-1; D remains ambiguous. CDR1 and CDR2 from the germline V gene are KGHSH and LQKENI. V shed 0 bases and J shed 4 bases, with 10 bases lying between them. The CDR3 is made up of 15 amino acids. The CDR3 nucleotides read TGTGCCAGCTCACCACCTTTCGGGCAGTACAATGAGCAGTTCTTC. Translating gives CASSPPFGQYNEQFF. Filled out from reference TRBV18 and TRBJ2-1, the complete variable domain reads NAGVMQNPRHLVRRRGQEARLRCSPMKGHSHVYWYRQLPEEGLKFMVYLQKENIIDESGMPKERFSAEFPKEGPSILRIQQVVRGDSAAYFCASSPPFGQYNEQFFGPGTRLTVL.

This chain uses TRBV7-9 with TRBJ1-4; TRBD1 might be the D (5 bases). This CDR3 is built from 14 residues. The germline CDR1 and CDR2 sequences are SEHNR and FQNEAQ (reference sequence). V lost 5 bases and J 5 bases, leaving 12 bases between the germline ends. The CDR3 sequence is CASSPGTRNEKLFF. The DNA of the CDR3 is TGTGCCAGCAGCCCCGGGACTCGGAATGAAAAACTGTTTTTT.

The chain carries TRBV30 and TRBJ2-5, with TRBD2 matching 12 bases. The CDR3 is 14 residues long. Germline CDR1 reads GTSNPN; CDR2 reads SVGIG (reference sequence). V shed 2 bases, J shed 4 bases, and the junction held 2 bases outside the gene matches. The CDR3 spells CAWSSGLAGETQYF. CDR3 coding DNA: TGTGCCTGGAGTTCGGGACTAGCGGGAGAGACCCAGTACTTC.

This clone was observed a few times. The chain couples TRBV5-6 to TRBJ2-7, with TRBD2 matching 11 bases. CDR3 length: 16 amino acids. The V segment lost 0 bases and the J segment 3 bases; nucleotides outside the gene matches: 5. Per germline, CDR1 SGHDT and CDR2 YYEEEE. The CDR3 loop reads CASSLGRTSGYYEQYF. The DNA for the CDR3 is TGTGCCAGCAGCTTGGGACGGACTAGCGGGTACTACGAGCAGTACTTC.

The J gene is TRBJ1-2, the V gene TRBV5-4; D uncertain. Germline loops: CDR1 SGHNT, CDR2 YYREEE (reference sequence). The length of the CDR3 is 11 residues. V lost 0 bases, J lost 8 bases, and 5 bases lay in between. Here the CDR3 DNA reads TGTGCCAGCAGCTTGGCGGGGGGCTACACCTTC. Its translation: CASSLAGGYTF.

The CDR3 spells CASRPLRDGVTYGYTF. CDR3 in DNA: TGTGCCAGCAGACCCCTTCGGGACGGGGTAACCTATGGCTACACCTTC. The chain is built from TRBV7-9 and TRBJ1-2; weak D call: TRBD1 (5 bases). The V end was cut by 6 bases, the J end by 4 bases, with 21 bases between. This CDR3 contains 16 residues. From germline, CDR1 is SEHNR and CDR2 FQNEAQ (reference sequence).

This clone was detected only once. The chain has TRBV6-5 and TRBJ2-1; 9 nucleotides match TRBD1. The germline CDR1 and CDR2 sequences are MNHEY and SVGAGI. The CDR3 has 12 amino acids. J gave up 8 bases and V 6 bases, and 2 bases lay outside the gene matches. The CDR3 DNA reads as TGTGCCAGCAGCCGACAGGGGGATGAGCAGTTCTTC. Translated: CASSRQGDEQFF.

The table lists this clone with a count of one. The chain recombines TRBV5-1 with TRBJ2-1; 9 bases fit TRBD2. The CDR3 spans 15 residues. CDR1 is SGHRS, CDR2 YFSETQ, per germline. V lost 2 bases to trimming and J lost 9 bases; unmatched junction nucleotides: 9. The chain's CDR3 is CASSFASGILGEQFF. CDR3 nucleotide sequence: TGCGCCAGCAGCTTCGCTAGCGGGATCTTGGGTGAGCAGTTCTTC.